This TCR beta chain was observed in a study of cytomegalovirus exposure and HLA in healthy donors. Study-wide findings and caveats: Some TCR beta chains (roughly 150 of them) were listed as cytomegalovirus-associated. Excluded were some V segments that proved indistinguishable, including TRBV6-2 and TRBV6-3. It was shown in a later analysis that HLA-associated TCR beta chains were more clonally expanded than other, equally common chains.

Germline V gene data show CDR1 as SNHLY and CDR2 as FYNNEI. This CDR3 region has 14 residues. V was shortened by 6 bases and J by 1 base, with 11 bases between the two germline ends. For this clone: Its antigen is not known.

Primers for the PCR totalled 60 Vbeta and 13 Jbeta. Produced via immunoSEQ multiplex PCR; TCRdb's table is partial and in-frame only. The sample shows under 130,000 clones, roughly 79% of them seen only once. Material for sequencing was PBMCs. The receptor was derived from a male donor in good health and CMV-seronegative. The V and J genes are TRBV2 and TRBJ2-3; TRBD2 might be the D (5 bases). CDR3: CASSRLIGTDTQYF. The DNA of the CDR3 is TGTGCCAGCAGCCGACTAATAGGCACAGATACGCAGTATTTT.